Sequencing of this T cell receptor beta chain was carried out in a study of human T cells and chemical hapten exposure. Study-level information: The study lasted around 24 weeks, and patients were dosed weekly with diphenylcyclopropenone on the scalp throughout.

Individual cDNA molecules in this library carried unique molecular identifiers. TCRdb re-analysed the RACE reads in MiXCR, keeping a single row per CDR3 protein. The top ten clones hold roughly 2.5% of a sample with fewer than 300,000 distinct CDR3 sequences, about 8.6% of them seen once. Time point in this sample: pre-sensitization, week 0. The treatment here: therapeutic diphenylcyclopropenone sensitization with weekly scalp DPC. As concerns this clonotype: Its target is unknown.

Study observations and caveats: The formation of large CDR3 similarity clusters by expanded TCRs significantly exceeded that of controls. No change in TCRs above 1 in 1000 frequency was produced by DPC sensitization.

Trimming took off 8 bases at V and 7 bases at J, with 11 bases between the two ends. This CDR3 spans 11 amino acids. The sequencing here drew on whole blood, taken in connection with sensitization to the hapten diphenylcyclopropenone (DPC). This clonotype originated in a woman in her 40s with alopecia areata. Some clones in this sample may be carry-over from other donors' samples. The chain uses TRBV12-3 or TRBV12-4 and TRBJ1-2, with TRBD1 as a possible D gene (6 bases). CDR3 protein: CASGTWAGYTF. Written as DNA, the CDR3 is TGTGCCAGCGGGACATGGGCTGGCTACACCTTC.